These 5 T cell receptor beta chains share one sample of origin, sequenced in a study of T cells in Graves' hyperthyroidism and ophthalmopathy. Regions amplified from RNA transcripts were the TCR beta CDR3 regions. The HTBI set primed first-round TCR CDR3 RT-PCR. TCRdb called the multiplex PCR reads again in MiXCR, with one record for every CDR3 protein. The data show hundreds of thousands of distinct CDR3 sequences, 35% to 40% seen once. The sequencing input was blood. The origin of the receptors is a man aged 18-30 years with Graves' hyperthyroidism.

Ten or more counts support this clonotype. V usage is TRBV6-5 and J usage is TRBJ1-5, with D unclear. The V gene lost 6 bases and the J gene lost 3 bases, with 12 bases spanning the gap. The CDR3 is 14 amino acids. In germline, CDR1 is MNHEY, CDR2 SVGAGI. CDR3 in amino acids: CASRSDGINQPQHF. The CDR3 DNA is TGTGCCAGCAGGTCGGACGGTATCAATCAGCCCCAGCATTTT.

This clonotype appeared many times. The chain uses TRBV7-2 and TRBJ2-7, with D possibly TRBD1 on 6 matching bases. This CDR3 is 13 amino acids long. V dropped 5 bases and J dropped 7 bases, with 15 bases sitting between them. In germline, CDR1 is SGHTA, CDR2 FQGNSA. The CDR3 DNA follows: TGTGCCAGCAGCCGACAGGTTGGGGGAGAGCAGTACTTC. It specifies CASSRQVGGEQYF.

This clonotype was counted many times. The chain links TRBV5-1 to TRBJ1-5; weak D call: TRBD1 (5 bases). There are 17 residues in the CDR3. V lost 0 bases, J lost 3 bases, and 16 bases lay in between. Germline CDR1 is SGHRS and CDR2 is YFSETQ. The DNA for the CDR3 is TGCGCCAGCAGCTTGGTCCCGCAGGGAAAGGACAATCAGCCCCAGCATTTT. As protein: CASSLVPQGKDNQPQHF.

This clonotype appeared a few times. This chain links TRBV6-6 with TRBJ2-7, with TRBD1 identical over 11 bases. Germline CDR1 and CDR2: MNHNY and SVGAGI (reference sequence). J lost 3 bases, V lost 4 bases, and 2 bases had no gene match. The length of the CDR3 is 14 residues. CDR3 residues: CASSWTGGGYEQYF. In nucleotides, the CDR3 is TGTGCCAGCAGTTGGACAGGGGGCGGCTACGAGCAGTACTTC.

The chain recombines TRBV24-1 with TRBJ2-3; D is uncertain. V dropped 4 bases and J dropped 2 bases, with 6 bases sitting between them. The germline V gene has CDR1 KGHDR and CDR2 SFDVKD. The CDR3 spans 13 residues. Here the CDR3 reads CATSDRHTDTQYF. The CDR3 DNA reads as TGTGCCACCAGTGACCGCCACACAGATACGCAGTATTTT.